The 18 T cell receptor beta chains in this list originate from one sample, sequenced in a study of cytomegalovirus exposure and HLA in healthy donors. The method was immunoSEQ multiplex PCR; TCRdb's version includes in-frame clones alone and lacks a portion of them. The sample carries over 45,000 clones, just over 90% recorded once. The sample consisted of PBMCs. The source of these receptors is a young man in good health and CMV-seronegative.

The chain uses TRBV4-3 and TRBJ2-1, with 8 bases identical to TRBD2. Germline-derived CDR1 and CDR2 are LGHNA and YSLEER. V gave up 0 bases and J gave up 0 bases; unmatched junction bases: 4. CDR3 length: 17 residues. CDR3 amino acids: CASSQDGSGSSYNEQFF. CDR3 coding DNA: TGCGCCAGCAGCCAAGATGGGAGCGGGAGCTCCTACAATGAGCAGTTCTTC.

This chain joins TRBV4-3 and TRBJ2-3; maybe TRBD2 (6 bases). V lost 2 bases and J 2 bases, leaving 17 bases between the germline ends. Germline-derived CDR1 and CDR2 are LGHNA and YSLEER. The CDR3 runs to 17 residues. The CDR3 is CASSQNWGGPPTDTQYF. The CDR3 region has the DNA TGCGCCAGCAGCCAAAATTGGGGAGGCCCCCCCACAGATACGCAGTATTTT.

This chain connects TRBV6-5 to TRBJ1-1; 7 nucleotides agree with TRBD1. CDR1 and CDR2 (germline): MNHEY, SVGAGI. The CDR3 length is 14 residues. Trimming cost V 3 bases and J 5 bases; bases outside gene matches: 6. The CDR3 DNA is TGTGCCAGCAGTTATACCGACAGGGAAACTGAAGCTTTCTTT. Residues: CASSYTDRETEAFF.

The chain links TRBV5-6 to TRBJ2-2, with a possible D match to TRBD1 (6 bases). The CDR3 spans 15 residues. V was shortened by 4 bases and J by 5 bases, with 15 bases between the two germline ends. Germline lookup yields CDR1 SGHDT and CDR2 YYEEEE. CDR3 DNA: TGTGCCAGCAGCCCGGCACCAGGGGTGACCGGGGAGCTGTTTTTT. It codes for CASSPAPGVTGELFF.

This sequence joins TRBV11-3 and TRBJ2-1; 8 bases are shared with TRBD2. CDR3 length: 13 amino acids. Germline assignment: CDR1 SGHNT and CDR2 YENEEA. V was clipped by 4 bases and J by 6 bases; unmatched bases: 2. The CDR3 spells CASSSTSGNEQFF. The CDR3 DNA is TGTGCCAGCAGCTCTACTAGCGGCAATGAGCAGTTCTTC.

This chain connects TRBV2 to TRBJ1-4; TRBD1 aligns across 7 bases. The CDR3 is 12 amino acids. J gave up 5 bases and V 8 bases, and 2 bases lay outside the gene matches. Germline V gene lookup returns CDR1 SNHLY and CDR2 FYNNEI. The DNA of the CDR3 is TGTGCCAGCGGGACAGAAAATGAAAAACTGTTTTTT. It translates to CASGTENEKLFF.

The chain recombines TRBV21-1 with TRBJ2-1; TRBD1 is the table's D call, not checked against the DNA. TRBV21-1 corresponds to a pseudogene. There are 17 residues in the CDR3. The CDR3 DNA sequence: TGTGCCAGCAGCGACCGGGACACACCTTGCTCCTACAATGAGCAGTTCTTC. This translates into CASSDRDTPCSYNEQFF.

The chain couples TRBV9 to TRBJ2-2; D remains unclear. Deletions cut 3 bases from V and 5 bases from J, with 8 bases between. CDR3 length equals 13 residues. Germline CDR1 SGDLS, CDR2 YYNGEE. The CDR3 coding sequence is TGTGCCAGCAGCGGAAGAGAAACCGGGGAGCTGTTTTTT. Protein: CASSGRETGELFF. The whole variable domain, filled in from reference TRBV9 and TRBJ2-2, reads DSGVTQTPKHLITATGQRVTLRCSPRSGDLSVYWYQQSLDQGLQFLIQYYNGEERAKGNILERFSAQQFPDLHSELNLSSLELGDSALYFCASSGRETGELFFGEGSRLTVL.

The rearrangement links TRBV9 to TRBJ2-5, with 7 bases identical to TRBD2. The V gene's germline CDR1 is SGDLS and CDR2 YYNGEE. The CDR3 sequence is 14 residues long. Trimming cost V 0 bases and J 5 bases; bases outside gene matches: 4. CDR3 DNA: TGTGCCAGCAGCGTAGGCGGGAGCCCGGAGACCCAGTACTTC. This translates into CASSVGGSPETQYF.

CDR3 protein: CASSYDSGPGELFF. CDR3 bases: TGTGCCAGCAGTTATGACAGTGGGCCCGGGGAGCTGTTTTTT. The chain uses TRBV6-5 and TRBJ2-2, with a possible D match to TRBD1 (5 bases). This CDR3 is 14 amino acids long. V was pared by 3 bases and J by 6 bases, with 11 bases between. Germline CDR1 reads MNHEY; CDR2 reads SVGAGI.

V usage is TRBV20-1 and J usage is TRBJ2-3; D is unclear. Looked up from germline, CDR1 is DFQATT and CDR2 is SNEGSKA (reference sequence). Trimming pared 2 bases from V and 6 bases from J, leaving 6 bases between. This CDR3 has 11 amino acids. The CDR3 is CSARFGDTQYF. The CDR3 nucleotides are TGCAGTGCTAGATTCGGGGATACGCAGTATTTT.

The chain carries TRBV18 and TRBJ2-5, with 10 bases fitting TRBD2. V lost 5 bases, J lost 5 bases, and 2 bases stayed unmatched. CDR3 size: 13 residues. Germline CDR1 and CDR2: KGHSH and LQKENI. The CDR3 coding sequence is TGTGCCAGCTCAGCAGCGGGGGGGGAGACCCAGTACTTC. Amino acid sequence: CASSAAGGETQYF.

The chain recombines TRBV13 with TRBJ2-5; TRBD2 aligns across 14 bases. This CDR3 comprises 16 residues. Germline V lookup: CDR1 PRHDT, CDR2 FYEKMQ (reference sequence). V gave up 6 bases and J gave up 6 bases; unmatched junction bases: 9. This chain's CDR3 is CASSQRTSGRSKTQYF. In DNA form, the CDR3 reads TGTGCCAGCAGTCAAAGGACTAGCGGGAGGAGCAAGACCCAGTACTTC.

The CDR3 sequence is CASSEQGTSGRGEETQYF. The CDR3 DNA reads as TGTGCCAGCAGTGAACAGGGGACTAGCGGGAGGGGTGAAGAGACCCAGTACTTC. V usage is TRBV25-1 and J usage is TRBJ2-5, with 16 bases lining up with TRBD2. This CDR3 is 18 amino acids long. Per the germline V gene, CDR1 is MGHDK and CDR2 is SYGVNS. The trim removed 2 bases at V and 3 bases at J, leaving 6 bases unmatched.

This chain connects TRBV9 to TRBJ2-3; a weak D match, TRBD2 (6 bases). Trimming shortened V by 2 bases and J by 5 bases, and 15 bases separated the two germline ends. Germline CDR1 is SGDLS and CDR2 is YYNGEE. There are 15 residues in the CDR3. The CDR3 nucleotides read TGTGCCAGCAGCGTCGGGAGTGGATTTGAAGATACGCAGTATTTT. Translation gives CASSVGSGFEDTQYF.

The chain links TRBV28 to TRBJ2-7; weak D call: TRBD1 (6 bases). The CDR3 has 14 residues. Germline CDR1 is MDHEN and CDR2 is SYDVKM. The V end lost 6 bases, the J end lost 4 bases, and 16 bases lay between the germline ends. CDR3: CASSLGTLLYEQYF. The CDR3, as DNA: TGTGCCAGCAGCTTAGGGACACTCCTTTACGAGCAGTACTTC. The entire variable domain, with the rest obtained from reference TRBV28 and TRBJ2-7, is as follows: DVKVTQSSRYLVKRTGEKVFLECVQDMDHENMFWYRQDPGLGLRLIYFSYDVKMKEKGDIPEGYSVSREKKERFSLILESASTNQTSMYLCASSLGTLLYEQYFGPGTRLTVT.

This clone appeared once. The chain combines TRBV6-1 with TRBJ2-4, with D unresolved. This CDR3 is built from 15 residues. Between the trimmed V and J ends, which lost 6 bases and 0 bases, there was a span of 12 bases. Germline V gene sequence: CDR1 MNHNS, CDR2 SASEGT. The CDR3 region is CASSLSSLAKNIQYF. The CDR3, as DNA: TGTGCCAGCAGCCTCTCTTCGTTAGCCAAAAACATTCAGTACTTC.

This sequence joins TRBV11-2 and TRBJ1-4, with no clear D. Germline assignment: CDR1 SGHAT and CDR2 FQNNGV. V lost 0 bases and J 8 bases, leaving 13 bases between the germline ends. This CDR3 has 15 residues. The CDR3 DNA reads TGTGCCAGCAGCTTAGAATTCGGGGTGGGCGAAAAACTGTTTTTT. It codes for CASSLEFGVGEKLFF.